These 28 T cell receptor beta chains were all obtained from the same sample, sequenced in a study of blood T cell repertoires in COVID-19. Data came from immunoSEQ multiplex PCR; TCRdb stores just in-frame clones and leaves some out. The table has 95,000 to 150,000 clones, 86% seen once; the top ten hold roughly 4%. Source material: peripheral blood. Receptors were obtained from a man aged 35 to 55 with acute or convalescent COVID-19.

The chain recombines TRBV27 with TRBJ1-1; tentatively, D is TRBD1 (6 bases). Germline V gene data show CDR1 as MNHEY and CDR2 as SMNVEV (reference sequence). The CDR3 is made up of 15 amino acids. Trimming stripped 5 bases from V and 4 bases from J, with 17 bases between. The CDR3 sequence: CASSPLDRRSTEAFF. CDR3 bases: TGTGCCAGCAGTCCCTTGGACAGACGGTCCACTGAAGCTTTCTTT.

V and J are TRBV5-5 and TRBJ2-4, with 7 bases that match TRBD1. CDR3 length: 14 amino acids. The V gene's germline CDR1 is SGHKS and CDR2 YYEKEE (reference sequence). V lost 4 bases to trimming and J lost 8 bases; unmatched junction nucleotides: 9. CDR3 residues: CASSIQGFGDIQYF. CDR3 bases: TGTGCCAGCAGCATACAGGGGTTCGGGGACATTCAGTACTTC.

This rearrangement joins TRBV19 to TRBJ1-2; the match to TRBD1 covers 7 bases. V gave up 5 bases and J gave up 5 bases; unmatched junction bases: 8. The germline V gene encodes CDR1 LNHDA and CDR2 SQIVND (reference sequence). The CDR3 totals 14 residues. The CDR3: CASSDLTGWYGYTF. The CDR3 DNA sequence: TGTGCCAGTAGTGACCTGACAGGGTGGTATGGCTACACCTTC.

The V and J genes are TRBV5-1 and TRBJ2-7, with 7 positions matching TRBD1. The CDR3 contains 16 residues. Trimming cost V 4 bases and J 5 bases; bases outside gene matches: 15. CDR1 and CDR2 (germline): SGHRS, YFSETQ. This CDR3 is CASSMDVRTGFHEQYF. The CDR3 nucleotides are TGCGCCAGCAGCATGGATGTCAGGACAGGTTTCCACGAGCAGTACTTC.

The gene calls are TRBV5-1 and TRBJ1-2; D unresolved. CDR1 and CDR2 from the germline V gene are SGHRS and YFSETQ. The CDR3 has 15 residues. Between the trimmed V and J ends, which lost 0 bases and 0 bases, there was a span of 9 bases. The CDR3 sequence is CASSLGPGSNYGYTF. CDR3 nucleotides: TGCGCCAGCAGCTTGGGCCCAGGCTCTAACTATGGCTACACCTTC.

The gene calls are TRBV5-1 and TRBJ1-1; D is uncertain. The CDR3 totals 12 residues. V dropped 0 bases and J dropped 8 bases, with 8 bases sitting between them. CDR1 and CDR2 (germline): SGHRS, YFSETQ. CDR3 protein: CASSLDRVEAFF. The CDR3 coding sequence is TGCGCCAGCAGCTTGGACAGAGTAGAAGCTTTCTTT.

The chain carries TRBV6-5 and TRBJ1-2; D possibly corresponds to TRBD1 (5 bases). The CDR3 totals 15 residues. Trimming stripped 0 bases from V and 5 bases from J, with 13 bases between. Germline V gene sequence: CDR1 MNHEY, CDR2 SVGAGI. CDR3 bases: TGTGCCAGCAGTTACTCGAGCGGGGCAGGGTATGGCTACACCTTC. This codes for CASSYSSGAGYGYTF.

This chain links TRBV29-1 with TRBJ2-1; 9 nucleotides align to TRBD1. The J segment lost 2 bases and the V segment lost 2 bases, leaving 7 bases of the junction unmatched. CDR3 length equals 16 residues. Germline V gene data show CDR1 as SQVTM and CDR2 as ANQGSEA. The CDR3 nucleotides read TGCAGCGTTGAATTTCCGGGACAGGGCACCTACAATGAGCAGTTCTTC. Its translation: CSVEFPGQGTYNEQFF.

The chain combines TRBV19 with TRBJ2-3, with TRBD2 matching 9 bases. V was pared by 5 bases and J by 3 bases, with 9 bases of the junction left unmatched. Per the germline V gene, CDR1 is LNHDA and CDR2 is SQIVND (reference sequence). CDR3 length: 16 residues. CDR3 DNA sequence: TGTGCCAGTAGTCCTATAGCGGGGGCCATGACAGATACGCAGTATTTT. It encodes CASSPIAGAMTDTQYF.

The gene calls are TRBV18 and TRBJ1-1, with D perhaps matching TRBD1 (5 bases). CDR1 and CDR2 (germline): KGHSH, LQKENI. The CDR3 has 14 residues. The germline V and J ends were trimmed by 2 bases and 10 bases, with 17 bases remaining between them. CDR3 nucleotides: TGTGCCAGCTCACCAGGGATTACGGGGGACGGAGCTTTCTTT. Residues: CASSPGITGDGAFF.

On this clone itself: At one end, the junction sequence differs from germline, possibly due to a read error. The rearrangement uses TRBV6-4 and TRBJ1-3; a weak D match, TRBD1 (6 bases). Germline V lookup: CDR1 MRHNA, CDR2 SNTAGT. This CDR3 spans 9 amino acids. CDR3 sequence (DNA): TGTGCCAGCAGGGAACAGGGTTCGTTT. Amino acids: CASREQGSF.

This chain connects TRBV3-1 (or the pseudogene TRBV3-2) to TRBJ2-7, with 10 bases fitting TRBD1. V shed 5 bases, J shed 2 bases, and the junction held 9 bases outside the gene matches. The CDR3 sequence is 16 residues long. The germline CDR1 and CDR2 sequences are LGHDT and YNNKEL (reference sequence). CDR3 nucleotide sequence: TGTGCCAGCAGCGGAATAGGGACAGGGGTTCCCTACGAGCAGTACTTC. Amino acid sequence: CASSGIGTGVPYEQYF.

This clone was observed a handful of times. J is TRBJ1-1 and V is TRBV4-1, with TRBD1 matching over 7 bases. V was clipped by 4 bases and J by 3 bases; unmatched bases: 8. The CDR3 contains 15 residues. CDR1 and CDR2 (germline): MGHRA, YSYEKL. The CDR3: CASSPRTGVDTEAFF. The CDR3 nucleotides read TGCGCCAGCAGCCCAAGGACAGGTGTCGACACTGAAGCTTTCTTT.

V gene TRBV14 combines with J gene TRBJ2-7; 9 bases agree with TRBD1. CDR1 and CDR2 from the germline V gene are SGHDN and FVKESK. The CDR3 is made up of 17 amino acids. V lost 6 bases, J lost 0 bases, and 12 bases stayed unmatched. The CDR3, as DNA: TGTGCCAGCAGTCGACAAGGAGGGACAGGGCTCTCCTACGAGCAGTACTTC. Protein sequence: CASSRQGGTGLSYEQYF.

This sequence joins TRBV27 and TRBJ1-6; D gene uncertain. Trimming left V 6 bases short and J 13 bases short, with 16 bases between. The germline V gene has CDR1 MNHEY and CDR2 SMNVEV (reference sequence). The length of the CDR3 is 13 residues. The CDR3 DNA sequence: TGTGCCAGCAGCCTTAACGGGGTTTACCCCCTCCACTTT. This gives the protein CASSLNGVYPLHF.

This clone has only a few counts. The chain links TRBV6-2 or TRBV6-3 to TRBJ1-5; 7 nucleotides agree with TRBD1. The trim removed 6 bases at V and 0 bases at J, leaving 8 bases unmatched. Germline V gene data show CDR1 as MNHEY and CDR2 as SVGEGT. CDR3 size: 16 residues. CDR3 nucleotide sequence: TGTGCCAGCAGCTCAGGGGGTATCAGTAGCAATCAGCCCCAGCATTTT. It encodes CASSSGGISSNQPQHF.

In its sample, this clone was seen once. The chain recombines TRBV27 with TRBJ1-5, with D possibly TRBD1 on 5 matching bases. Germline loops: CDR1 MNHEY, CDR2 SMNVEV (reference sequence). V was shortened by 3 bases and J by 5 bases, with 11 bases between the two germline ends. This CDR3 is built from 14 residues. CDR3 nucleotides: TGTGCCAGCAGTTTTGGGGGGGAGGATCAGCCCCAGCATTTT. Protein product: CASSFGGEDQPQHF.

CDR3 protein: CASSLSLSGNTIYF. Written as DNA, the CDR3 is TGTGCCAGCAGCTTATCTCTCTCTGGAAACACCATATATTTT. The rearrangement uses TRBV7-9 and TRBJ1-3; no definite D call. V shed 2 bases and J shed 0 bases, with 5 bases lying between them. Germline CDR1 reads SEHNR; CDR2 reads FQNEAQ (reference sequence). This CDR3 contains 14 residues.

The chain joins TRBV15 to TRBJ1-2; TRBD1 might be the D (6 bases). This CDR3 comprises 14 residues. Per the germline V gene, CDR1 is LNHNV and CDR2 is YYDKDF (reference sequence). Deletions cut 1 base from V and 7 bases from J, with 13 bases between. The CDR3 DNA reads as TGTGCCACCAGCAGAGGAAACAGGGCTGGTGGCTACACCTTC. It encodes CATSRGNRAGGYTF.

This chain connects TRBV19 to TRBJ2-5; tentatively, D is TRBD1 (6 bases). CDR1 LNHDA and CDR2 SQIVND come from the germline V gene (reference sequence). CDR3 length: 13 residues. V gave up 4 bases and J gave up 4 bases, with 10 bases separating them. The CDR3 sequence: CASSKQGRETQYF. The CDR3 DNA reads TGTGCCAGTAGTAAACAGGGAAGAGAGACCCAGTACTTC.

Notes on this clone: This CDR3 is also generated by other DNA sequences in the sample. The rearrangement joins TRBV5-1 to TRBJ2-3; tentatively, D is TRBD1 (5 bases). The V and J ends lost 3 bases and 1 base respectively, with 6 bases between them. Germline CDR1 SGHRS, CDR2 YFSETQ. The CDR3 extends over 13 amino acids. CDR3 region: CASSSQGTDTQYF. The DNA of the CDR3 is TGCGCCAGCAGCTCACAGGGCACAGATACGCAGTATTTT.

The rearrangement joins TRBV2 to TRBJ1-4, with TRBD1 matching 8 bases. V shed 8 bases, J shed 8 bases, and the junction held 7 bases outside the gene matches. The CDR3 has 13 amino acids. Per the germline V gene, CDR1 is SNHLY and CDR2 is FYNNEI. CDR3 nucleotides: TGTGCCAGCGGGCAGACAGGGGCCGAAAAACTGTTTTTT. Residues: CASGQTGAEKLFF.

The rearrangement links TRBV6-5 to TRBJ2-3, with 7 bases fitting TRBD2. Per the germline V gene, CDR1 is MNHEY and CDR2 is SVGAGI. J lost 5 bases, V lost 5 bases, and 10 bases had no gene match. This CDR3 comprises 15 residues. DNA of the CDR3: TGTGCCAGCAGTCCCTCTTTGGGAGGGGAAGATACGCAGTATTTT. Protein product: CASSPSLGGEDTQYF.

The chain recombines TRBV7-2 with TRBJ1-5; D is ambiguous. V lost 5 bases and J 5 bases, leaving 10 bases between the germline ends. In germline, CDR1 is SGHTA, CDR2 FQGNSA. The CDR3 covers 13 residues. CDR3 DNA sequence: TGTGCCAGCAGCCAGGTCGGTGATCAGCCCCAGCATTTT. Translated, it gives CASSQVGDQPQHF.

The rearrangement joins TRBV7-9 to TRBJ2-5; 9 nucleotides line up with TRBD1. The V gene end was trimmed by 7 bases and the J gene end by 5 bases; junction bases not matched to a gene: 5. This CDR3 is built from 13 residues. CDR1 and CDR2 from the germline V gene are SEHNR and FQNEAQ (reference sequence). For the CDR3, the DNA is TGTGCCAGCACGCGGACAGGGGTGGAGACCCAGTACTTC. Its translation: CASTRTGVETQYF.

This clone was counted between two and nine times. This chain links TRBV6-6 with TRBJ2-7; 8 bases line up with TRBD2. Per germline, CDR1 MNHNY and CDR2 SVGAGI (reference sequence). The CDR3 length is 13 residues. The J segment lost 4 bases and the V segment lost 6 bases, leaving 5 bases of the junction unmatched. For the CDR3, the DNA is TGTGCCAGCAGCCCGGGGGGGCAATACGAGCAGTACTTC. It codes for CASSPGGQYEQYF.

The chain uses TRBV19 and TRBJ1-2; D call uncertain. Germline CDR1 is LNHDA and CDR2 is SQIVND (reference sequence). The length of the CDR3 is 13 residues. V was shortened by 6 bases and J by 1 base, with 9 bases between the two germline ends. The CDR3 reads CASRNQVNYGYTF. CDR3 nucleotides: TGTGCCAGTAGGAACCAGGTTAACTATGGCTACACCTTC. The variable domain in full, with the rest retrieved from reference TRBV19 and TRBJ1-2, is DGGITQSPKYLFRKEGQNVTLSCEQNLNHDAMYWYRQDPGQGLRLIYYSQIVNDFQKGDIAEGYSVSREKKESFPLTVTSAQKNPTAFYLCASRNQVNYGYTFGSGTRLTVV.

The chain carries TRBV2 and TRBJ2-1; maybe TRBD2 (7 bases). The CDR3 contains 19 residues. The germline V gene has CDR1 SNHLY and CDR2 FYNNEI. V shed 8 bases and J shed 2 bases, with 28 bases lying between them. The CDR3 loop reads CASLVRGARAGMTYNEQFF. The CDR3 DNA reads as TGTGCCAGCCTTGTTCGGGGGGCGAGAGCGGGGATGACCTACAATGAGCAGTTCTTC.